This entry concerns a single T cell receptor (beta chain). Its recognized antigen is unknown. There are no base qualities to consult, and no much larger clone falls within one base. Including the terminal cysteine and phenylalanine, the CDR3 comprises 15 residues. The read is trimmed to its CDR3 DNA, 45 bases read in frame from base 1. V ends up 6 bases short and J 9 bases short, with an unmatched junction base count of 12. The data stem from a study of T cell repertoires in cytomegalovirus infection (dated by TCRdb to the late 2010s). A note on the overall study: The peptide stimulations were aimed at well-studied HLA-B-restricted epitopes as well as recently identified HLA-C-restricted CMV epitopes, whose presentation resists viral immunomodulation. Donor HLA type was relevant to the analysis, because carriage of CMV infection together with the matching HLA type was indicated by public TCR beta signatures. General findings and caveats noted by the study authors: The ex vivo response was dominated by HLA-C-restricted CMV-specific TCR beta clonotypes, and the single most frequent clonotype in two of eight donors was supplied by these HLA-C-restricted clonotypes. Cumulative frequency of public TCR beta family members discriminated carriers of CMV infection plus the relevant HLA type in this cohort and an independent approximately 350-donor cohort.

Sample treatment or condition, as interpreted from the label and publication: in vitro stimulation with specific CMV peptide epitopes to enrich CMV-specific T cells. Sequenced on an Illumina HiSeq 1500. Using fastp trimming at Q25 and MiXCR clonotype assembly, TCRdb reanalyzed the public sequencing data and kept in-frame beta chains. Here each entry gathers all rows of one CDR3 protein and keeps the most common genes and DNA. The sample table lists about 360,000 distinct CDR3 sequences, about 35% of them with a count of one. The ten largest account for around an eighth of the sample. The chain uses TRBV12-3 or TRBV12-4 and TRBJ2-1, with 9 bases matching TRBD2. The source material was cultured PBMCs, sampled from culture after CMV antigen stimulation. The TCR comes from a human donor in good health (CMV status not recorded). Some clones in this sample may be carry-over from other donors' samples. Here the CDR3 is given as CASRARSGSKVEQFF. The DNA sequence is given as TGTGCCAGCAGGGCCCGTAGCGGGAGTAAGGTTGAGCAGTTCTTC.